This T cell receptor beta chain was sequenced during a study of T cell responses to AZD1222 COVID-19 vaccine. Using immunoSEQ multiplex PCR, the repertoire was profiled, and TCRdb retains in-frame clones only, with some absent. The top ten clones hold 3.5% to 5.5% of a sample with about 130,000 clones, 75% to 90% of them seen once. The CDR3 consists of 12 residues. V was clipped by 1 base and J by 6 bases, with 3 bases between them. Germline V CDR1 and CDR2: KGHDR, SFDVKD. Sequenced material: peripheral blood, taken 28 days after the second AZD1222 dose. The sequence was obtained from an adult who received the AZD1222 COVID-19 vaccine. The chain recombines TRBV24-1 with TRBJ1-5; D call uncertain. CDR3 sequence (DNA): TGTGCCACCAGTGATTTTGGTCAGCCCCAGCATTTT. Residues: CATSDFGQPQHF.